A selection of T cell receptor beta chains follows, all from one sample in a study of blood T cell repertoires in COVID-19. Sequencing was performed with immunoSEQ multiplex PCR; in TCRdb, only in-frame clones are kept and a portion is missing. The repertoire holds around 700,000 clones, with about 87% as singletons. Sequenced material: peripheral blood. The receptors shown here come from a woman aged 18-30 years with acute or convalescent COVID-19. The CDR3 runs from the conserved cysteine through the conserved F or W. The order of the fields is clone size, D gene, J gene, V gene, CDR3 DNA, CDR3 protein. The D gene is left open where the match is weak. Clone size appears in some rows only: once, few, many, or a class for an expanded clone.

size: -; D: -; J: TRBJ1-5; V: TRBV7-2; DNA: TGTGCCAGCAGTACGGGCCTCACATCGGGACAGCCCCAGCATTTT; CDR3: CASSTGLTSGQPQHF
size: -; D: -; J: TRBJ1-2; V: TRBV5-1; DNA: TGCGCCAGCAGCCCCGAGGGGGTGGGCTATGGCTACACCTTC; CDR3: CASSPEGVGYGYTF
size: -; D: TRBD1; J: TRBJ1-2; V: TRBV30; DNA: TGTGCCTACCGGGACAGGGGGGAGAGCTACACCTTC; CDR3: CAYRDRGESYTF
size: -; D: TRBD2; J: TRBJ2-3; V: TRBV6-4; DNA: TGTGCCAGCAGTGAAACTAGCGGGGGTACAGATACGCAGTATTTT; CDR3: CASSETSGGTDTQYF
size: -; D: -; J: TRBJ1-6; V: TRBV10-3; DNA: TGTGCCATCAGTGACACGTGGGAAACAGGCTCACCCCTCCACTTT; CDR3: CAISDTWETGSPLHF
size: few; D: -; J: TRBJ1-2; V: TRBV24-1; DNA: TGTGCCACCAGCGACTCGAGAACAACTCCTTATGGCTACACCTTC; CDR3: CATSDSRTTPYGYTF
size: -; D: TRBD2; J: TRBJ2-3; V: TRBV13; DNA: TGTGCCAGCAGCTTAGTGCGGACTAGCGGGGGGAACACAGATACGCAGTATTTT; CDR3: CASSLVRTSGGNTDTQYF
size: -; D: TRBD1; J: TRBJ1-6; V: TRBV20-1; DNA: TGCAGTGCTAGTAGCGGGACAGGGAGCTCACCCCTCCACTTT; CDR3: CSASSGTGSSPLHF
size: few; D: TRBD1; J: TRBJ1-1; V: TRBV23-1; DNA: TGCGCCAGCCCGCAATCGACAGGGCGGGGGGATGCTTTCTTT; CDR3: CASPQSTGRGDAFF
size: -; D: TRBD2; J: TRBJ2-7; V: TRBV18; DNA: TGTGCCAGCTCACTGGGGACTAGTAGCTCCTACGAGCAGTACTTC; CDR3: CASSLGTSSSYEQYF
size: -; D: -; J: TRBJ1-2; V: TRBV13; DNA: TGTGCCAGCAGATCACTATCAGGGTTGGTCTATGGCTACACCTTC; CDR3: CASRSLSGLVYGYTF
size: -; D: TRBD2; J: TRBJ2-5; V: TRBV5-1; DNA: TGCGCCAGCAGCGCGGGGACTAGCGGATCGGGATCAGAGACCCAGTACTTC; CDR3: CASSAGTSGSGSETQYF
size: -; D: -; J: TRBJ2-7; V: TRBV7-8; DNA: TGTGCCAGCAGCTTGGAGGCCGGGAGCTCCTACGAGCAGTACTTC; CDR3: CASSLEAGSSYEQYF
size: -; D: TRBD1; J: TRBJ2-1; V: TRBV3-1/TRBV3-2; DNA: TGTGCCAGCAGCCCGGGACAGCTCTCCTACAATGAGCAGTTCTTC; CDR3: CASSPGQLSYNEQFF
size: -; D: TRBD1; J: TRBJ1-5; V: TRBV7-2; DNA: TGTGCCACCGGCCAGGGGGGATTTAACAATCAGCCCCAGCATTTT; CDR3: CATGQGGFNNQPQHF
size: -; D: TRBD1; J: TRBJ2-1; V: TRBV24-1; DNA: TGTGCCACCAGTGATTTCTTGTCGATTAAATCGGGACAGGGGTGTAATGAGCAGTTCTTC; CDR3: CATSDFLSIKSGQGCNEQFF
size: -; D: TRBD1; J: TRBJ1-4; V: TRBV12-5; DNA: TGTGCTAGTGGTCCCAATAGACAGGGAGCAACTAATGAAAAACTGTTTTTT; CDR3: CASGPNRQGATNEKLFF
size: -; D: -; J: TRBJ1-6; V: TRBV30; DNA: TGTGCCTGGAGTGTATCGGGGCGGCAGGGGTGGTATCGGAATTCACCCCTCCACTTT; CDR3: CAWSVSGRQGWYRNSPLHF
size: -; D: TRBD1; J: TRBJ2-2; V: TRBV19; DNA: TGTGCCAGTAGTTACAGGGGGCTGGGTCACGGGGAGCTGTTTTTT; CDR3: CASSYRGLGHGELFF
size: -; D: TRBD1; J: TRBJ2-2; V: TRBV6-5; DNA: TGTGCCAGCGCCACCGGGACAGGGGACACCGGGGAGCTGTTTTTT; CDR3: CASATGTGDTGELFF
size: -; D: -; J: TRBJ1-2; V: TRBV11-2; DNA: TGTGCCAGCAGCCCAGGGGTCCTCCAATGGAATGGCTACACCTTC; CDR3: CASSPGVLQWNGYTF
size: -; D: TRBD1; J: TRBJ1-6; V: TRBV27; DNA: TGTGCCAGCAGCCCGGGACAGGGGACGTTCAGGTATAATTCACCCCTCCACTTT; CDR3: CASSPGQGTFRYNSPLHF
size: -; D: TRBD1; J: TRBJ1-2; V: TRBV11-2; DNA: TGTGCCAGCAGCTTTTTTCAGGGGGGCGACTATGGCTACACCTTC; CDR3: CASSFFQGGDYGYTF
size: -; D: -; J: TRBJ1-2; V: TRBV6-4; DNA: TGTGCCAGCAGCCCCACAGGAACTGCCTCGGGCGGCTACACCTTC; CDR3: CASSPTGTASGGYTF
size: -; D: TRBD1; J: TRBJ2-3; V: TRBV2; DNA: TGTGCCAGCAACACCGGGACAGGGCGCACAGATACGCAGTATTTT; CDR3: CASNTGTGRTDTQYF
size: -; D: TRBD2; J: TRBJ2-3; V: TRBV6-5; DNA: TGTGCCAGCAGTTTAGCGGGGGCCCCCACAGATACGCAGTATTTT; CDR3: CASSLAGAPTDTQYF
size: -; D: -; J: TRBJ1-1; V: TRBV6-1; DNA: TGTGCCAGCAGTGAAGGGGGGGTGAACACTGAAGCTTTCTTT; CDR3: CASSEGGVNTEAFF
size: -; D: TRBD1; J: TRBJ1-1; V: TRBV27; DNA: TGTGCCAGCAGTTTATCCAAGGGGGCGTCGAACACTGAAGCTTTCTTT; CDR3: CASSLSKGASNTEAFF
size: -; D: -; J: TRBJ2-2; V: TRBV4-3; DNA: TGCGCCAGCAGCCAGACCCGAGACACTAACACCGGGGAGCTGTTTTTT; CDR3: CASSQTRDTNTGELFF
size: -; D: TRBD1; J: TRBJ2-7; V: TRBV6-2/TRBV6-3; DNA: TGTGCCAGCAGTACCCTACAGGGGTTCCGGCCCTCCTACGAGCAGTACTTC; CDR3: CASSTLQGFRPSYEQYF
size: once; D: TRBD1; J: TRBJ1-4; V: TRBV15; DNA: TGTGCCACCAGCAGAGATCACGACAGGGGTTTTGAAAAACTGTTTTTT; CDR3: CATSRDHDRGFEKLFF